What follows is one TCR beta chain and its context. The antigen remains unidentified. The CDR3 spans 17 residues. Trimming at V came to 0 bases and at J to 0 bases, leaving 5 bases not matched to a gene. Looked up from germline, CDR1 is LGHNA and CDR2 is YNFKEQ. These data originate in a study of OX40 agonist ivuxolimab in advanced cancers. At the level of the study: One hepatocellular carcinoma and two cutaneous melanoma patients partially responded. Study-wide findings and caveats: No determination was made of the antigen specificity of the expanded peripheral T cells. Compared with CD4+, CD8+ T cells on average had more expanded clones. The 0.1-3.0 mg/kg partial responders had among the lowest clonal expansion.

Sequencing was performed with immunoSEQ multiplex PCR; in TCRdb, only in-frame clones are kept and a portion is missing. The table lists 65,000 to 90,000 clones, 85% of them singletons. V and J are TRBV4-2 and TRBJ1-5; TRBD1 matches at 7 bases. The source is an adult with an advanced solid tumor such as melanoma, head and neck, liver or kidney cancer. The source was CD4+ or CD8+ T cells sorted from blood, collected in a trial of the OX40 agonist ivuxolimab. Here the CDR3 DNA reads TGTGCCAGCAGCCAAGAAGTCAGGGGGGATAGCAATCAGCCCCAGCATTTT. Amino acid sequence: CASSQEVRGDSNQPQHF.